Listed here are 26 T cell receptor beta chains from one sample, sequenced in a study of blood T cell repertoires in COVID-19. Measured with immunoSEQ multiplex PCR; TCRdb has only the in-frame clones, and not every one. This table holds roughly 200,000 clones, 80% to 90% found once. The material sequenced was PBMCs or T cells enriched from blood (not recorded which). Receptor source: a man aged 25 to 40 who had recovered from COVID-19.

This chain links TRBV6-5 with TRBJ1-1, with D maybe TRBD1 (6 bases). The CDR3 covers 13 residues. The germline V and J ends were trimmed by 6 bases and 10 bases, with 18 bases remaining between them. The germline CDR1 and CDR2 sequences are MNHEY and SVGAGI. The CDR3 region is CASRRDMVGGAFF. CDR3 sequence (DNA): TGTGCCAGCAGACGGGACATGGTCGGAGGAGCTTTCTTT.

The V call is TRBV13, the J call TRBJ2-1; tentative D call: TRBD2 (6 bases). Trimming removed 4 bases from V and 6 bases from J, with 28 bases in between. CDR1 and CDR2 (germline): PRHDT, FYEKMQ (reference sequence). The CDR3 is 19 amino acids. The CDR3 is CASSSSWTNPRAPGNEQFF. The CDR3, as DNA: TGTGCCAGCAGCTCATCTTGGACTAATCCAAGGGCTCCAGGCAATGAGCAGTTCTTC.

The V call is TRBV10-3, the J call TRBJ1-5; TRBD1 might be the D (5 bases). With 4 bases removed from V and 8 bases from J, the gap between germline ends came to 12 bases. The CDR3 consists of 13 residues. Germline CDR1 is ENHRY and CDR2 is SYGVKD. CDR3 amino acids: CAISARVGEPQHF. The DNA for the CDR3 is TGTGCCATCAGTGCCAGGGTGGGTGAGCCCCAGCATTTT.

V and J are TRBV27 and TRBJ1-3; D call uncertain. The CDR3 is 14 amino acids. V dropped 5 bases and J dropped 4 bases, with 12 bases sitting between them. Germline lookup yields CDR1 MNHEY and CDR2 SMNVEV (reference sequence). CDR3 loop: CASSPRPVGNTIYF. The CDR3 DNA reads TGTGCCAGCAGTCCGAGGCCTGTAGGAAACACCATATATTTT.

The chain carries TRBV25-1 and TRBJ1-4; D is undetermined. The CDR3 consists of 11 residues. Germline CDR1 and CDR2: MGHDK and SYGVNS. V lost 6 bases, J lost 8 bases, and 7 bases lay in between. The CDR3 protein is CASSVREKLFF. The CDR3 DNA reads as TGTGCCAGCAGCGTACGGGAAAAACTGTTTTTT. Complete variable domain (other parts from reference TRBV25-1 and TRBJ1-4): EADIYQTPRYLVIGTGKKITLECSQTMGHDKMYWYQQDPGMELHLIHYSYGVNSTEKGDLSSESTVSRIRTEHFPLTLESARPSHTSQYLCASSVREKLFFGSGTQLSVL.

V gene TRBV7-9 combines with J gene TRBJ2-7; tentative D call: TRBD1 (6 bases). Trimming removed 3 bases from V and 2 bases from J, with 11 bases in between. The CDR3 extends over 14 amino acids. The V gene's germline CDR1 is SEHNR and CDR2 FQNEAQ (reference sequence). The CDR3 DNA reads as TGTGCCAGCAGCTTGGGGGCCGGCGCCTACGAGCAGTACTTC. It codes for CASSLGAGAYEQYF.

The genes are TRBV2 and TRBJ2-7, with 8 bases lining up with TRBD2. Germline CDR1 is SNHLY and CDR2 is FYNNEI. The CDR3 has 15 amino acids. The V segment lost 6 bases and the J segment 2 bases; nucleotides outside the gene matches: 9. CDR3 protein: CASRDQREPPYEQYF. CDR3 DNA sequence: TGTGCCAGCAGGGACCAGCGGGAGCCCCCCTACGAGCAGTACTTC. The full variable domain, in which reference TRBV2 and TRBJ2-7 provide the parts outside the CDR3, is EPEVTQTPSHQVTQMGQEVILRCVPISNHLYFYWYRQILGQKVEFLVSFYNNEISEKSEIFDDQFSVERPDGSNFTLKIRSTKLEDSAMYFCASRDQREPPYEQYFGPGTRLTVT.

CDR3 residues: CASSVGGLAGYRELFF. DNA for the CDR3: TGTGCCAGCAGCGTAGGCGGACTAGCGGGGTATAGGGAGCTGTTTTTT. The rearrangement links TRBV9 to TRBJ2-2; 12 bases agree with TRBD2. This CDR3 contains 16 residues. V lost 0 bases, J lost 9 bases, and 6 bases stayed unmatched. Germline V lookup: CDR1 SGDLS, CDR2 YYNGEE.

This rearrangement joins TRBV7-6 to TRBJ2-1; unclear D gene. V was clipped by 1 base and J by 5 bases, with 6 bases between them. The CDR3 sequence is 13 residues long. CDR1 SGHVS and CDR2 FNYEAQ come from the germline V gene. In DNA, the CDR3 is TGTGCCAGCAGCTTAGGGCGGAACAATGAGCAGTTCTTC. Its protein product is CASSLGRNNEQFF.

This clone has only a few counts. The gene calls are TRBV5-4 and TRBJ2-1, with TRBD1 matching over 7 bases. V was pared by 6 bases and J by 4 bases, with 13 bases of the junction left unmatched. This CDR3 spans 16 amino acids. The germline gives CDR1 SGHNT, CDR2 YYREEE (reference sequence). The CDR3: CASTPGPGGLYNEQFF. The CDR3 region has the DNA TGTGCCAGCACACCAGGGCCAGGGGGATTATACAATGAGCAGTTCTTC. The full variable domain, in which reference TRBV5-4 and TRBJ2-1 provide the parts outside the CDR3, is ETGVTQSPTHLIKTRGQQVTLRCSSQSGHNTVSWYQQALGQGPQFIFQYYREEENGRGNFPPRFSGLQFPNYSSELNVNALELDDSALYLCASTPGPGGLYNEQFFGPGTRLTVL.

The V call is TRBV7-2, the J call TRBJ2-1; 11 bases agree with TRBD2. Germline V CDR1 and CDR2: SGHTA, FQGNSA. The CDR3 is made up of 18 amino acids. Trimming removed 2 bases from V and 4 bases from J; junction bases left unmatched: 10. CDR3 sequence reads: CASSLRSPGTSGYNEQFF. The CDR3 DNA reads TGTGCCAGCAGCTTACGATCCCCCGGGACTAGCGGTTACAATGAGCAGTTCTTC.

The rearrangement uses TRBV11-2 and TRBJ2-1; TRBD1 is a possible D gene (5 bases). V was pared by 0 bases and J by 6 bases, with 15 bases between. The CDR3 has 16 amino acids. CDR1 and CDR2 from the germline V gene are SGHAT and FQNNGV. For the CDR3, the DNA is TGTGCCAGCAGCTTAGAGCTGGCAGGGCAAGGCAATGAGCAGTTCTTC. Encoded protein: CASSLELAGQGNEQFF.

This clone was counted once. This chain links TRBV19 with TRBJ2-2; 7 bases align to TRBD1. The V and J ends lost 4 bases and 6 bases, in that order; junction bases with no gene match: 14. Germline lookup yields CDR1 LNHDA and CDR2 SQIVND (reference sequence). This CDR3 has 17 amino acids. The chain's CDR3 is CASSNSRQGSRAGELFF. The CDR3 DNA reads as TGTGCCAGTAGTAACTCCCGACAGGGCTCGAGGGCCGGGGAGCTGTTTTTT.

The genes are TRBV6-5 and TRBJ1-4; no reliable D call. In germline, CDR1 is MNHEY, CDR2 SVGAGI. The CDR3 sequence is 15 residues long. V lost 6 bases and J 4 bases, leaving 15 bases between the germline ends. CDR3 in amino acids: CASRPGGQYNEKLFF. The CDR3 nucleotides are TGTGCCAGCAGGCCTGGCGGTCAGTATAATGAAAAACTGTTTTTT.

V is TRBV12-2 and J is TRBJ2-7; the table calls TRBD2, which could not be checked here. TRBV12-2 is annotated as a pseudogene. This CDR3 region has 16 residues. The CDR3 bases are TGTGCAAGGCGCTTAGGGGGGGGGACTAACTCCTACGAGCAGTACTTC. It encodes CARRLGGGTNSYEQYF.

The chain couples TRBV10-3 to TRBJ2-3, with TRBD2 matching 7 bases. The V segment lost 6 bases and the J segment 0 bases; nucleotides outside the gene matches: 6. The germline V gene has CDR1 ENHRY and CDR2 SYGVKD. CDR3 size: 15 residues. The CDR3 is CAIRGLDSSTDTQYF. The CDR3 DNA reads TGTGCCATCAGAGGACTAGACTCTAGCACAGATACGCAGTATTTT.

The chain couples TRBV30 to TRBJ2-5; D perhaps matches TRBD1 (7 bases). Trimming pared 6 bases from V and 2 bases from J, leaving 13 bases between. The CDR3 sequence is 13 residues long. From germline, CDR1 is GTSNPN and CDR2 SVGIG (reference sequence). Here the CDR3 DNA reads TGTGCCTGCGCGGGACAGAAGCAAGAGACCCAGTACTTC. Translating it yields CACAGQKQETQYF.

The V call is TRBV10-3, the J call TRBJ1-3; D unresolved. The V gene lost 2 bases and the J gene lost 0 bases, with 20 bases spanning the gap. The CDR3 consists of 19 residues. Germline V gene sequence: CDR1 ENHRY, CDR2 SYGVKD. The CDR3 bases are TGTGCCATCAGTGAGAGGCTTCTCAGTGGCGGCGTCTCTGGAAACACCATATATTTT. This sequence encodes CAISERLLSGGVSGNTIYF.

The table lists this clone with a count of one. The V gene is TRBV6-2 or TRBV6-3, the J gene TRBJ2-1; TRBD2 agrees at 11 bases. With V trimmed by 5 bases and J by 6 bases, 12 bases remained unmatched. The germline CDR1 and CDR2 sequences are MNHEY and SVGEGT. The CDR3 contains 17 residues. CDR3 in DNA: TGTGCCAGCAGTCCCTTAACTAGCGGGAGAAGACGCAATGAGCAGTTCTTC. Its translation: CASSPLTSGRRRNEQFF.

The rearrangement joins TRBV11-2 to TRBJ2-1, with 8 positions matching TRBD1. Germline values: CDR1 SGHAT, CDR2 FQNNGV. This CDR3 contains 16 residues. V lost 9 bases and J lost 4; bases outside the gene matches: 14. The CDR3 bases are TGTGCCAGAGGGGACAGGCCGTTTCGGTTTTACAATGAGCAGTTCTTC. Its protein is CARGDRPFRFYNEQFF.

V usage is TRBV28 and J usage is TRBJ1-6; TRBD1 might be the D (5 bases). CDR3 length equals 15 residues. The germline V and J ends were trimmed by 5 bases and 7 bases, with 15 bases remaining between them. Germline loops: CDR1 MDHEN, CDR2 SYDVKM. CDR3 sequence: CASSGPGLINSPLHF. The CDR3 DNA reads TGTGCCAGCAGTGGGCCGGGACTTATAAATTCACCCCTCCACTTT.

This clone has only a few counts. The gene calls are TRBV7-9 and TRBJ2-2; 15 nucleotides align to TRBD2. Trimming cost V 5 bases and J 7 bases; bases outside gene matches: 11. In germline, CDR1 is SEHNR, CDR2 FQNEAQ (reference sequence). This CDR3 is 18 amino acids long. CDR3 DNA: TGTGCCAGCAGCCCAGGGACTAGCGGGGGGCCGCGAGTCGGGGAGCTGTTTTTT. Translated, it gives CASSPGTSGGPRVGELFF.

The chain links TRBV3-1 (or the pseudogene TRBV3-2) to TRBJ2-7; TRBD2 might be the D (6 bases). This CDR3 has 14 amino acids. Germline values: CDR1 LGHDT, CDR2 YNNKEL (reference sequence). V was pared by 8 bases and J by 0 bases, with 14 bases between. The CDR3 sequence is CASSRGRDSYEQYF. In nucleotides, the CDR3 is TGTGCCAGCTCGCGGGGAAGGGACTCCTACGAGCAGTACTTC.

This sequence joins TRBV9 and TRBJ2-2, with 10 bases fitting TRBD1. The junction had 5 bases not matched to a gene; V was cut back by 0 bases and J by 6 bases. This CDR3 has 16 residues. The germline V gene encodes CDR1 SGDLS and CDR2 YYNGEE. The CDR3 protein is CASSVVDRGSAGELFF. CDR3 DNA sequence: TGTGCCAGCAGCGTAGTGGACAGGGGGTCGGCCGGGGAGCTGTTTTTT.

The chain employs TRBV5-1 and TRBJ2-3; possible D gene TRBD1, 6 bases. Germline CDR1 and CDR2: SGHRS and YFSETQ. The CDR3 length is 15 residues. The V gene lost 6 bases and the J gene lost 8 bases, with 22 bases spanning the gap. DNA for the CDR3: TGCGCCAGCAACCAAGGGTCAGGGGATCGCGGTACGCAGTATTTT. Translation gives CASNQGSGDRGTQYF. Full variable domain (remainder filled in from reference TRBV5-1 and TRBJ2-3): KAGVTQTPRYLIKTRGQQVTLSCSPISGHRSVSWYQQTPGQGLQFLFEYFSETQRNKGNFPGRFSGRQFSNSRSEMNVSTLELGDSALYLCASNQGSGDRGTQYFGPGTRLTVL.

CDR3 sequence (DNA): TGTGCCAGCAGCTTAGGGACAGGGGTTAGCGACAATCAGCCCCAGCATTTT. Translated, it gives CASSLGTGVSDNQPQHF. This chain connects TRBV7-9 to TRBJ1-5; 9 nucleotides line up with TRBD1. Germline V CDR1 and CDR2: SEHNR, FQNEAQ (reference sequence). The CDR3 covers 17 residues. Trimming at V came to 1 base and at J to 3 bases, leaving 7 bases not matched to a gene.